A single sample gave rise to the 3 T cell receptor beta chains below, sequenced in a study of post-analysis software for immune sequencing data. Findings of the study overall: Elevated frequency relative to controls characterized about 5 TRBV segments in patients, TRBV5-6, TRBV5-1 and TRBV20-1 among them.

Unique molecular identifiers were carried by the TCR beta cDNA libraries. Via MiXCR, TCRdb re-called the PCR reads, giving one row per CDR3 protein. The sample lists approximately 250,000 distinct CDR3 sequences, approximately 34% seen once, with around 4.8% in the top ten. No cognate antigen is known for these TCRs. Source material: blood. The receptors derive from a girl between 5 and 17 years old with multiple sclerosis.

This clonotype was observed at least ten times. CDR3 amino acids: CASSQGSRHRAGETQYF. The CDR3 DNA reads TGTGCCAGCAGCCAAGGGTCCCGGCACAGGGCTGGCGAGACCCAGTACTTC. The V gene is TRBV14, the J gene TRBJ2-5; D might be TRBD1 (6 bases). The CDR3 length is 17 residues. Trimming shortened V by 1 base and J by 5 bases, and 20 bases separated the two germline ends. Germline V gives CDR1 SGHDN, CDR2 FVKESK.

In this sample, this clonotype turned up a few times. This may come from a read error, since a much larger clone is one base off. The rearrangement uses TRBV29-1 and TRBJ2-7, with D tentatively TRBD1 or TRBD2 (5 bases each). V lost 3 bases, J lost 7 bases, and 22 bases lay in between. The CDR3 runs to 15 residues. CDR1 and CDR2 from the germline V gene are SQVTM and ANQGSEA. CDR3 in DNA: TGCAGCGTTGAGGGGGATACCAAATCCTACAATGAGCAGTACTTC. Amino acids: CSVEGDTKSYNEQYF.

This clonotype has at least ten counts. The chain employs TRBV20-1 and TRBJ1-5, with TRBD1 matching over 8 bases. Germline loops: CDR1 DFQATT, CDR2 SNEGSKA (reference sequence). This CDR3 is 14 amino acids long. V lost 6 bases and J lost 7; bases outside the gene matches: 11. CDR3 protein: CSALGQGGGQPQHF. CDR3 in DNA: TGCAGTGCCCTAGGACAGGGAGGGGGACAGCCCCAGCATTTT.